A single sample gave rise to the 4 T cell receptor beta chains below, sequenced in a study of OX40 agonist ivuxolimab in advanced cancers. The table came from immunoSEQ multiplex PCR; TCRdb's copy has only in-frame clones and leaves some out. Here the sample spans approximately 35,000 clones, around 80% being singletons. The sample consisted of CD4+ or CD8+ T cells sorted from blood, taken in a trial of the OX40 agonist ivuxolimab. The origin of the receptors is an adult with an advanced solid tumor such as melanoma, head and neck, liver or kidney cancer.

The chain carries TRBV5-6 and TRBJ1-6; possibly TRBD1 for D (6 bases). Germline V gives CDR1 SGHDT, CDR2 YYEEEE. The CDR3 sequence is 16 residues long. The ends were cut back, 2 bases at V and 2 bases at J, with 11 bases in the middle. The CDR3 nucleotides read TGTGCCAGCAGCTTTTCAGGGGCCGCCTATAATTCACCCCTCCACTTT. Protein product: CASSFSGAAYNSPLHF.

This clone was seen a handful of times. The chain combines TRBV5-1 with TRBJ1-5, with 9 positions matching TRBD1. The CDR3 contains 16 residues. The V gene end was trimmed by 4 bases and the J gene end by 1 base; junction bases not matched to a gene: 6. The germline CDR1 and CDR2 sequences are SGHRS and YFSETQ. The DNA of the CDR3 is TGCGCCAGCAGCCTAACGGGACAGGGAAGCAATCAGCCCCAGCATTTT. Protein sequence: CASSLTGQGSNQPQHF.

The rearrangement joins TRBV11-1 to TRBJ2-3; D unclear. Between the trimmed V and J ends, which lost 1 base and 2 bases, there was a span of 10 bases. There are 15 residues in the CDR3. Germline lookup yields CDR1 SGHAT and CDR2 FQDESV (reference sequence). The CDR3 DNA follows: TGTGCCAGCAGCTTAGAGGCAGCCGTCACAGATACGCAGTATTTT. Translation: CASSLEAAVTDTQYF.

The chain is built from TRBV6-5 and TRBJ2-6, with D maybe TRBD2 (6 bases). Germline V gene sequence: CDR1 MNHEY, CDR2 SVGAGI. V was shortened by 6 bases and J by 6 bases, with 9 bases between the two germline ends. The CDR3 is 13 residues long. The CDR3 nucleotides are TGTGCCAGCAGATGGGGGGAGGCCAACGTCCTGACTTTC. Encoded protein: CASRWGEANVLTF.